This record looks at one TCR beta chain sequence and its context. These data originate in a study of blood T cell repertoires in COVID-19. For the study at large: Specimens from acute and convalescent COVID-19 originated in the United States, Italy and Spain. Sample material is recorded as cDNA or gDNA derived from T cells, B-cell-depleted T cells, or PBMCs.

Trimming removed 7 bases from V and 9 bases from J; junction bases left unmatched: 11. The CDR3 covers 15 residues. Germline values: CDR1 SNHLY, CDR2 FYNNEI. Authors' analysis steps: Reference gene primer amplification gave estimated nucleated cell counts. TCRdb keeps only in-frame clones here, not all; method: immunoSEQ multiplex PCR. That table furnishes V, J and clone size, whereas the DNA furnished D and trimming. The repertoire holds 90,000 to 120,000 clones, with 80% to 95% as singletons. Input material: peripheral blood. This clonotype was obtained from a man between 60 and 75 years old with acute or convalescent COVID-19. The J gene is TRBJ1-6, the V gene TRBV2; 8 nucleotides line up with TRBD1. The CDR3 here is CASTTSGQGLSPLHF. In DNA, the CDR3 is TGTGCCAGCACCACGAGCGGACAGGGACTTTCACCCCTCCACTTT. The whole variable domain, remainder taken from reference TRBV2 and TRBJ1-6, is EPEVTQTPSHQVTQMGQEVILRCVPISNHLYFYWYRQILGQKVEFLVSFYNNEISEKSEIFDDQFSVERPDGSNFTLKIRSTKLEDSAMYFCASTTSGQGLSPLHFGNGTRLTVT.